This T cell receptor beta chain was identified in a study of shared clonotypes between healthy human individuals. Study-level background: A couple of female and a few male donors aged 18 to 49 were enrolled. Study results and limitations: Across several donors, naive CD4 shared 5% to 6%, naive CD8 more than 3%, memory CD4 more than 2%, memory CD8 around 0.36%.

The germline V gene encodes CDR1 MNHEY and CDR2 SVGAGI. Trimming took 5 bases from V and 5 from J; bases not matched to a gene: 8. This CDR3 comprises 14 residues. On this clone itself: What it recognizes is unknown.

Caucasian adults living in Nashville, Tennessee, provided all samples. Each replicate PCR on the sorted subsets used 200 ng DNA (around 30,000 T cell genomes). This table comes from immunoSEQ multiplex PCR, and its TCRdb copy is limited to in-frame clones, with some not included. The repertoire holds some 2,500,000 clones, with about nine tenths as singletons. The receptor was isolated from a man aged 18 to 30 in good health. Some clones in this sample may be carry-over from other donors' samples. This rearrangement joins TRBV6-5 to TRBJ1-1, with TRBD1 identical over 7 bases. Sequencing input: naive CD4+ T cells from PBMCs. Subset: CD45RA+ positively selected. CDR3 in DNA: TGTGCCAGCAGTGGTACAGGGGTTCGGACTGAAGCTTTCTTT. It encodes CASSGTGVRTEAFF.